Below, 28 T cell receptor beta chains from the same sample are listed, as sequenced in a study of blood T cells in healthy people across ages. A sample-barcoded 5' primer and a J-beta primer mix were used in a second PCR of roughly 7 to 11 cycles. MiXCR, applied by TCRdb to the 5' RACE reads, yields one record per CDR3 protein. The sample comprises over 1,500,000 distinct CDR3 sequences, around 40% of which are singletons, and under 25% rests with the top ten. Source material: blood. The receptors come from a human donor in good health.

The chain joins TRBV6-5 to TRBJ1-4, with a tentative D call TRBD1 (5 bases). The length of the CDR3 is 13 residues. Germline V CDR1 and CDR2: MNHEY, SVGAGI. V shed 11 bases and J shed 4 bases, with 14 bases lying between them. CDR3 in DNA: TGTGCCGGCGCGACAGCCCGTAATGAAAAACTGTTTTTT. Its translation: CAGATARNEKLFF.

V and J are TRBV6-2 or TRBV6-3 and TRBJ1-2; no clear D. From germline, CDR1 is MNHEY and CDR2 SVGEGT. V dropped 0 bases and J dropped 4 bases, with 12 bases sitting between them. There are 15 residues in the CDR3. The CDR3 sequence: CASSYSFQTFYGYTF. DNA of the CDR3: TGTGCCAGCAGTTACTCTTTCCAGACTTTCTATGGCTACACCTTC.

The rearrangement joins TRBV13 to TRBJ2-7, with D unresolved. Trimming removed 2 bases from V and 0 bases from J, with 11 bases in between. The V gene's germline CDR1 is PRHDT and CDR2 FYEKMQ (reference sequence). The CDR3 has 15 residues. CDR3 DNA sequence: TGTGCCAGCAGCTTACCTGGTAGTGACTCCTACGAGCAGTACTTC. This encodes CASSLPGSDSYEQYF.

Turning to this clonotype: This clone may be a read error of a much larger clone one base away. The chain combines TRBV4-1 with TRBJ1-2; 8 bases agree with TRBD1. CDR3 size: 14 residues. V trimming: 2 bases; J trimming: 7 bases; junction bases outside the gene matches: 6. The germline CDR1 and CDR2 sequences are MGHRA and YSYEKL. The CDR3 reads CASSQPGTGFGYTF. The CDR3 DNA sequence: TGCGCCAGCAGCCAACCGGGGACAGGCTTTGGCTACACCTTC.

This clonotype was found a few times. For the CDR3, the DNA is TGTGCCAGCGGCCCGTGGGTAAGGGCTGAAGCTTTCTTT. Its protein is CASGPWVRAEAFF. The chain has TRBV6-5 and TRBJ1-1; no reliable D call. The CDR3 is 13 residues long. In germline, CDR1 is MNHEY, CDR2 SVGAGI. The ends were cut back, 8 bases at V and 6 bases at J, with 16 bases in the middle.

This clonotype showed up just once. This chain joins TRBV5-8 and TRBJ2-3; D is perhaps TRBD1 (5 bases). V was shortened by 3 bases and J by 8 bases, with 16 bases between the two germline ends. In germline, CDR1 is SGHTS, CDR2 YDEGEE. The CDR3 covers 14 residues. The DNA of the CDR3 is TGTGCCAGCAGCTACCGGTACGCGCAGGGTACGCAGTATTTT. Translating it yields CASSYRYAQGTQYF.

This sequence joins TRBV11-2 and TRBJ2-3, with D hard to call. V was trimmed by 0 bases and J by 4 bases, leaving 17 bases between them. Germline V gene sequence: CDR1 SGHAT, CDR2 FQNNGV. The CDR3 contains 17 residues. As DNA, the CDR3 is TGTGCCAGCAGCTTAGATGCAATACAGTCGAGTTCAGATACGCAGTATTTT. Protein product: CASSLDAIQSSSDTQYF.

The DNA of the CDR3 is TGTGCCAGCAGCCCTATACAGGGGGCAAAAGGGGAGCAGTACTTC. Translation: CASSPIQGAKGEQYF. The V gene is TRBV11-2, the J gene TRBJ2-5, with 9 bases fitting TRBD1. The trim removed 5 bases at V and 11 bases at J, leaving 15 bases unmatched. The CDR3 runs 15 residues. Germline assignment: CDR1 SGHAT and CDR2 FQNNGV. The full variable domain, with the rest looked up from reference TRBV11-2 and TRBJ2-5, is EAGVAQSPRYKIIEKRQSVAFWCNPISGHATLYWYQQILGQGPKLLIQFQNNGVVDDSQLPKDRFSAERLKGVDSTLKIQPAKLEDSAVYLCASSPIQGAKGEQYFGPGTRLLVL.

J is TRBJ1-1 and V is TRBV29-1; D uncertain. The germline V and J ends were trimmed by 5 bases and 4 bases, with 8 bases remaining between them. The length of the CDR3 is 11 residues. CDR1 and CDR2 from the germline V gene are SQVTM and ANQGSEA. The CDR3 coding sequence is TGCAGCGTTAGGCAGTCCACTGAAGCTTTCTTT. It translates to CSVRQSTEAFF.

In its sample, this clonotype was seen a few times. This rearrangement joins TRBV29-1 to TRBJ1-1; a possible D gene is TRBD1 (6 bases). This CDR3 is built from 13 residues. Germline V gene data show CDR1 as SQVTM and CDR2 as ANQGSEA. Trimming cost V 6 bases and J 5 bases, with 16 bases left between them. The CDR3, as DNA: TGCAGCGTGGCGGACAGTCCAGGGACTGAAGCTTTCTTT. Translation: CSVADSPGTEAFF.

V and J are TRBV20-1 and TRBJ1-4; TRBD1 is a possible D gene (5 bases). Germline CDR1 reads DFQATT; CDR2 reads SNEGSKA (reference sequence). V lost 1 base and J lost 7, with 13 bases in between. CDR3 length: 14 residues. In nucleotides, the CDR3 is TGCAGTGCTAGAGCAGGGCTGTTAGGTGAAAAACTGTTTTTT. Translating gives CSARAGLLGEKLFF.

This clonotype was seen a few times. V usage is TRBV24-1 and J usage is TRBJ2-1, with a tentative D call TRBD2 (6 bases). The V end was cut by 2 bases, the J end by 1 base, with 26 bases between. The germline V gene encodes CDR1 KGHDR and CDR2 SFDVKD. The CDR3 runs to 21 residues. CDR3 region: CATSDSPSPDRWLASYNEQFF. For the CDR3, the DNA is TGTGCCACCAGTGATTCCCCCAGTCCGGATAGGTGGCTAGCGTCCTACAATGAGCAGTTCTTC.

In DNA form, the CDR3 reads TGTGCCAGCAGCATCAGGGAGGGGGCCGTAACTAATGAAAAACTGTTTTTT. It codes for CASSIREGAVTNEKLFF. V gene TRBV3-1 combines with J gene TRBJ1-4, with 7 bases matching TRBD1. The CDR3 has 17 residues. Germline lookup yields CDR1 LGHDT and CDR2 YNNKEL (reference sequence). Trimming removed 5 bases from V and 1 base from J; junction bases left unmatched: 10.

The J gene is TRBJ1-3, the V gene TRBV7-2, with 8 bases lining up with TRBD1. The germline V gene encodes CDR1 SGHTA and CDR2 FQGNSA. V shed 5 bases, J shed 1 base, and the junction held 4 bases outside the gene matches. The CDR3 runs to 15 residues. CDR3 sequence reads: CASSQQGVSGNTIYF. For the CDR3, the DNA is TGTGCCAGCAGCCAACAGGGGGTTTCTGGAAACACCATATATTTT.

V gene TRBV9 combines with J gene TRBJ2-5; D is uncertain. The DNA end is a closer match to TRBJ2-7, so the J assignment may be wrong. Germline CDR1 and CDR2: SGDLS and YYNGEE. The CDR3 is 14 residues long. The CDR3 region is CASSVESKPYEQYF. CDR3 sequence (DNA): TGTGCCAGCAGCGTAGAAAGTAAGCCCTACGAGCAGTACTTC.

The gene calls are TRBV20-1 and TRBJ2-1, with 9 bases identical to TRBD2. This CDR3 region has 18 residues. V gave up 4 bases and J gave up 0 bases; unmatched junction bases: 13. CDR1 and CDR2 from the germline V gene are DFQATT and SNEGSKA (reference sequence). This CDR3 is CSAIRPSGTLSSYNEQFF. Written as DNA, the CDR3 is TGCAGTGCTATAAGGCCTAGCGGGACCCTGAGCTCCTACAATGAGCAGTTCTTC.

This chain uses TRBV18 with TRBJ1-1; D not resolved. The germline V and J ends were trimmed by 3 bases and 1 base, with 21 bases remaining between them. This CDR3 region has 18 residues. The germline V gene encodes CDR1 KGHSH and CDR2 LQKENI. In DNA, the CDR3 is TGTGCCAGCTCACCGAGGTCAGTAACGGCCCAAGCGAACACTGAAGCTTTCTTT. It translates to CASSPRSVTAQANTEAFF. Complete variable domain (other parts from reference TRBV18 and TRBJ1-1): NAGVMQNPRHLVRRRGQEARLRCSPMKGHSHVYWYRQLPEEGLKFMVYLQKENIIDESGMPKERFSAEFPKEGPSILRIQQVVRGDSAAYFCASSPRSVTAQANTEAFFGQGTRLTVV.

As DNA, the CDR3 is TGTGCCAGCACAGCGGGGGGCCCTGGGGAGCAGTACTTC. Its translation is CASTAGGPGEQYF. V usage is TRBV6-2 or TRBV6-3 and J usage is TRBJ2-7; 9 nucleotides match TRBD2. Per germline, CDR1 MNHEY and CDR2 SVGEGT. Trimming removed 7 bases from V and 7 bases from J; junction bases left unmatched: 8. The CDR3 totals 13 residues.

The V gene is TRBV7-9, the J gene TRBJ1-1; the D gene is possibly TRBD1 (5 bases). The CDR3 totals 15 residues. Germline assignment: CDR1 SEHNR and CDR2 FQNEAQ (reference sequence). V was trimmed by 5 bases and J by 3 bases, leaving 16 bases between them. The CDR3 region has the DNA TGTGCCAGCAGCCCTATAGCCCAGGGATACACTGAAGCTTTCTTT. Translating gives CASSPIAQGYTEAFF. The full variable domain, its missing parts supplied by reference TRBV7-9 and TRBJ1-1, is DTGVSQNPRHKITKRGQNVTFRCDPISEHNRLYWYRQTLGQGPEFLTYFQNEAQLEKSRLLSDRFSAERPKGSFSTLEIQRTEQGDSAMYLCASSPIAQGYTEAFFGQGTRLTVV.

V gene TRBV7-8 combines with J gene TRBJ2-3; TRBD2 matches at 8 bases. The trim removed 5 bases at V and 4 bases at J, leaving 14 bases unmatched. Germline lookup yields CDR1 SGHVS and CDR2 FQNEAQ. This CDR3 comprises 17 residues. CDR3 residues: CASSRRSRAGVPDTQYF. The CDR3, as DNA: TGTGCCAGCAGCCGGAGGAGTCGAGCGGGGGTTCCAGATACGCAGTATTTT.

The CDR3 spells CASNTGAPRETQYF. The CDR3 region has the DNA TGTGCCAGCAATACAGGGGCCCCTCGGGAGACCCAGTACTTC. The chain employs TRBV6-6 and TRBJ2-5; 7 bases map to TRBD1. V lost 7 bases and J lost 5; bases outside the gene matches: 10. In germline, CDR1 is MNHNY, CDR2 SVGAGI (reference sequence). The CDR3 contains 14 residues.

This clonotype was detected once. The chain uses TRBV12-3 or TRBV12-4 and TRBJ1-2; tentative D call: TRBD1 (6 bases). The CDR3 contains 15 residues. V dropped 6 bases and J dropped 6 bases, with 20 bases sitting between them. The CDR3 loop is CASRVGGKGSHGYTF. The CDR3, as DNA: TGTGCCAGCAGGGTGGGGGGCAAGGGGTCTCATGGCTACACCTTC.

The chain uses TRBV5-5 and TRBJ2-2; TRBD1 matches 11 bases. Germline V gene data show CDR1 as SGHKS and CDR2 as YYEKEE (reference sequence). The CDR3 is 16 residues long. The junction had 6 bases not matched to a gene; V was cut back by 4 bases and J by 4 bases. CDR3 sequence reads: CASSGQGAVSTGELFF. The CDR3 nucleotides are TGTGCCAGCAGCGGACAGGGGGCGGTTTCCACCGGGGAGCTGTTTTTT. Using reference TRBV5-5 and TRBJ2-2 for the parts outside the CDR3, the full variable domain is DAGVTQSPTHLIKTRGQQVTLRCSPISGHKSVSWYQQVLGQGPQFIFQYYEKEERGRGNFPDRFSARQFPNYSSELNVNALLLGDSALYLCASSGQGAVSTGELFFGEGSRLTVL.

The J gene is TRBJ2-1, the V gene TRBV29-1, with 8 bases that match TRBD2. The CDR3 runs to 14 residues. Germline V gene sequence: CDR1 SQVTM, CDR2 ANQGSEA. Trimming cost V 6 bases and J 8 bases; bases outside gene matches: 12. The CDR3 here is CSVVGSGGGYEQFF. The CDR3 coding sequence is TGCAGCGTGGTGGGCAGCGGGGGAGGATATGAGCAGTTCTTC.

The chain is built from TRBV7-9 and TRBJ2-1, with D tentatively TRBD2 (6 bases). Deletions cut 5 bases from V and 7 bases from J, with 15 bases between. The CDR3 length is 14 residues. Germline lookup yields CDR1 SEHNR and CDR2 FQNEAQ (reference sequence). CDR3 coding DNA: TGTGCCAGCAGCCATCAAGGCGGGGTAAATGAGCAGTTCTTC. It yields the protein CASSHQGGVNEQFF.

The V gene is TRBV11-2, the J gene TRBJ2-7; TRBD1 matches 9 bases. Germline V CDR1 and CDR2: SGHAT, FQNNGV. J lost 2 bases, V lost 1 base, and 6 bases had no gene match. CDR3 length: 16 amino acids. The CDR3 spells CASSLAGTGQPYEQYF. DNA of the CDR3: TGTGCCAGCAGCTTAGCAGGGACAGGGCAACCCTACGAGCAGTACTTC.

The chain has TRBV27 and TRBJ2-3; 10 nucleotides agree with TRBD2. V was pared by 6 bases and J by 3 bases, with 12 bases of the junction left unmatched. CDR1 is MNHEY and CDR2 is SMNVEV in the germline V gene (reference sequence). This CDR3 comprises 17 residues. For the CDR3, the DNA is TGTGCCAGCAGCCTTCTCCTAGCGGGGGTAGATACAGATACGCAGTATTTT. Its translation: CASSLLLAGVDTDTQYF.

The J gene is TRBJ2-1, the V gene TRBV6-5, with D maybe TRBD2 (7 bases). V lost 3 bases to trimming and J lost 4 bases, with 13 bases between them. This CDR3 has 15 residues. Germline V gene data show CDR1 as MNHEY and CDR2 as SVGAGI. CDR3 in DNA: TGTGCCAGCAGTTATATGGCGGGGGCTTACAATGAGCAGTTCTTC. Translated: CASSYMAGAYNEQFF.